Listed below are T cell receptor beta chains from one sample, sequenced in a study of T cells in Graves' hyperthyroidism and ophthalmopathy. In TCRdb, the multiplex PCR reads were re-called with MiXCR into one record per CDR3 protein. This repertoire shows around 690,000 distinct CDR3 sequences, 15% to 20% found once; its top ten account for about a sixth. Sequencing was done on a sample of blood. The origin of the receptors is a man aged 50-60 years with Graves' hyperthyroidism. CDR3s include the opening cysteine and the closing phenylalanine or tryptophan. The order of the fields is clone size, V gene, CDR3 length, J gene, D gene, CDR3 protein, CDR3 DNA. D genes are given only for firm matches. Some rows have no size entry. The others give once, few or many, or a class for an expanded clone.

size: .; V: TRBV5-8; length: 14; J: TRBJ1-5; D: .; CDR3: CASSLEEQTQPQHF; DNA: TGTGCCAGCAGCTTGGAGGAACAGACTCAGCCCCAGCATTTT
size: many; V: TRBV7-9; length: 14; J: TRBJ2-5; D: .; CDR3: CASSLRTQQETQYF; DNA: TGTGCCAGCAGCCTCCGGACACAACAAGAGACCCAGTACTTC
size: few; V: TRBV4-3; length: 17; J: TRBJ1-4; D: .; CDR3: CASSQDEQLATNEKLFF; DNA: TGCGCCAGCAGCCAAGATGAGCAACTTGCAACTAATGAAAAACTGTTTTTT
size: .; V: TRBV30; length: 13; J: TRBJ1-1; D: .; CDR3: CAWSVQLTTEAFF; DNA: TGTGCCTGGAGTGTACAGTTGACCACTGAAGCTTTCTTT
size: many; V: TRBV9; length: 16; J: TRBJ2-1; D: TRBD2; CDR3: CASSVPASGDYNEQFF; DNA: TGTGCCAGCAGCGTACCTGCTAGCGGAGACTACAATGAGCAGTTCTTC
size: many; V: TRBV11-2; length: 15; J: TRBJ1-2; D: TRBD1; CDR3: CASSPLTGVGGGYTF; DNA: TGTGCCAGCAGCCCCTTGACAGGGGTGGGAGGTGGCTACACCTTC
size: many; V: TRBV3-1; length: 16; J: TRBJ2-1; D: TRBD2; CDR3: CASSQEAGTSLNEQFF; DNA: TGTGCCAGCAGCCAAGAGGCCGGGACTAGTCTCAATGAGCAGTTCTTC
size: many; V: TRBV7-9; length: 10; J: TRBJ1-1; D: .; CDR3: CASSVTEAFF; DNA: TGTGCCAGCAGCGTCACGGAAGCTTTCTTT
size: few; V: TRBV5-1; length: 18; J: TRBJ2-6; D: TRBD1; CDR3: CASSPRGTDVTGANVLTF; DNA: TGCGCCAGCAGCCCGAGGGGGACAGATGTAACTGGGGCCAACGTCCTGACTTTC
size: .; V: TRBV6-1; length: 16; J: TRBJ2-1; D: .; CDR3: CASSEQGSYSYNEQLF; DNA: TGTGCCAGCAGTGAACAAGGTTCCTACTCCTACAATGAGCAGCTCTTC
size: many; V: TRBV20-1; length: 15; J: TRBJ2-7; D: .; CDR3: CSARDLSGLAYEQYF; DNA: TGCAGTGCTAGAGATTTGAGCGGACTCGCCTACGAGCAGTACTTC
size: many; V: TRBV9; length: 19; J: TRBJ2-3; D: TRBD2; CDR3: CASSLGVQRGFASTDTQYF; DNA: TGTGCCAGCAGCCTGGGAGTCCAGCGGGGCTTCGCTAGCACAGATACGCAGTATTTT
size: many; V: TRBV2; length: 15; J: TRBJ2-6; D: .; CDR3: CASSAGTSGANVLTF; DNA: TGTGCCAGCAGTGCAGGAACTTCTGGGGCCAACGTCCTGACTTTC
size: few; V: TRBV6-1; length: 15; J: TRBJ2-7; D: TRBD2; CDR3: CASAFGGENSYEQYF; DNA: TGTGCCAGCGCCTTTGGGGGGGAGAATTCCTACGAGCAGTACTTC
size: few; V: TRBV5-8; length: 14; J: TRBJ2-5; D: TRBD2; CDR3: CASSFLAGVETQYF; DNA: TGTGCCAGCAGCTTTCTAGCGGGAGTAGAGACCCAGTACTTC
size: many; V: TRBV6-1; length: 15; J: TRBJ2-7; D: TRBD2; CDR3: CASSVNSGSSYEQYF; DNA: TGTGCCAGCAGTGTGAATAGCGGGAGCTCCTACGAGCAGTACTTC
size: many; V: TRBV6-1; length: 15; J: TRBJ2-3; D: TRBD2; CDR3: CASGGRALGTDTQYF; DNA: TGTGCCAGCGGCGGGAGGGCCCTCGGCACAGATACGCAGTATTTT
size: few; V: TRBV20-1; length: 14; J: TRBJ2-1; D: TRBD2; CDR3: CSAQTSGRADEQFF; DNA: TGCAGTGCCCAGACTAGCGGGAGGGCGGATGAGCAGTTCTTC
size: few; V: TRBV6-1; length: 15; J: TRBJ1-2; D: TRBD1; CDR3: CASKKGQGADYGYTF; DNA: TGTGCCAGCAAAAAAGGACAGGGGGCTGACTATGGCTACACCTTC
size: many; V: TRBV6-1; length: 16; J: TRBJ1-4; D: .; CDR3: CASSRRTTATNEKLFF; DNA: TGTGCCAGCAGTCGCCGGACGACAGCAACTAATGAAAAACTGTTTTTT
size: many; V: TRBV28; length: 16; J: TRBJ2-1; D: TRBD1; CDR3: CASSTLDRGHYNEQFF; DNA: TGTGCCAGCAGTACCCTCGACAGGGGGCATTACAATGAGCAGTTCTTC
size: .; V: TRBV19; length: 14; J: TRBJ2-7; D: .; CDR3: CASSIVGGAYEQYF; DNA: TGTGCCAGTAGTATCGTCGGCGGCGCCTACGAGCAGTACTTC
size: many; V: TRBV2; length: 13; J: TRBJ1-2; D: TRBD1; CDR3: CASSEGQDYGYTF; DNA: TGTGCCAGCAGTGAGGGACAGGACTATGGCTACACCTTC
size: many; V: TRBV29-1; length: 15; J: TRBJ2-1; D: TRBD2; CDR3: CSARTSGRSHNEQFF; DNA: TGCAGCGCCCGGACTAGCGGGAGGTCCCACAATGAGCAGTTCTTC
size: .; V: TRBV19; length: 13; J: TRBJ1-5; D: .; CDR3: CASNTGFYQPQHF; DNA: TGTGCCAGTAATACAGGGTTCTATCAGCCCCAGCATTTT
size: .; V: TRBV6-1; length: 15; J: TRBJ2-3; D: .; CDR3: CASSALNAMGDTQYF; DNA: TGTGCCAGCAGTGCTCTTAATGCGATGGGGGATACGCAGTATTTT
size: many; V: TRBV6-1; length: 15; J: TRBJ1-1; D: TRBD1; CDR3: CASSETGALNTEAFF; DNA: TGTGCCAGCAGTGAGACAGGGGCCTTGAACACTGAAGCTTTCTTT
size: many; V: TRBV19; length: 14; J: TRBJ2-5; D: .; CDR3: CASSMSLASETQYF; DNA: TGTGCCAGTAGTATGAGTCTAGCGTCAGAGACCCAGTACTTC
size: .; V: TRBV7-2; length: 18; J: TRBJ2-1; D: .; CDR3: CASSLVGGADIHYNEQFF; DNA: TGTGCCAGCAGCTTAGTAGGAGGGGCGGACATCCACTACAATGAGCAGTTCTTC
size: many; V: TRBV2; length: 14; J: TRBJ2-1; D: TRBD2; CDR3: CATGPGLALSEQFF; DNA: TGTGCCACCGGGCCGGGACTAGCGCTCTCGGAGCAGTTCTTC
size: once; V: TRBV5-5; length: 17; J: TRBJ2-6; D: .; CDR3: CASRVEQPSSGANVLTF; DNA: TGTGCCAGCAGGGTTGAGCAGCCCAGCTCTGGGGCCAACGTCCTGACTTTC
size: many; V: TRBV12-5; length: 13; J: TRBJ1-1; D: TRBD1; CDR3: CASARDRNTEAFF; DNA: TGTGCTAGTGCCCGGGACAGAAACACTGAAGCTTTCTTT
size: .; V: TRBV6-1; length: 18; J: TRBJ1-4; D: TRBD1; CDR3: CASSPWTGGGQTNEKLFF; DNA: TGTGCCAGCAGCCCTTGGACAGGGGGCGGTCAGACTAATGAAAAACTGTTTTTT
size: few; V: TRBV2; length: 12; J: TRBJ2-3; D: .; CDR3: CASRWMIDTQYF; DNA: TGTGCCAGTCGCTGGATGATAGATACGCAGTATTTT
size: .; V: TRBV7-2; length: 14; J: TRBJ2-7; D: .; CDR3: CASSQGQALYEQYF; DNA: TGTGCCAGCAGCCAGGGGCAGGCCCTCTACGAGCAGTACTTC
size: .; V: TRBV28; length: 12; J: TRBJ1-1; D: .; CDR3: CASSLIYPKAFF; DNA: TGTGCCAGCAGTTTAATCTATCCTAAAGCTTTCTTT
size: .; V: TRBV7-3; length: 13; J: TRBJ2-1; D: .; CDR3: CASSFIVGNEQFF; DNA: TGTGCCAGCAGCTTTATCGTGGGAAATGAGCAGTTCTTC
size: many; V: TRBV4-2; length: 17; J: TRBJ2-7; D: TRBD2; CDR3: CASSQVSSGAAPYEQYF; DNA: TGTGCCAGCAGCCAAGTTAGTAGCGGGGCCGCTCCCTACGAGCAGTACTTC
size: .; V: TRBV28; length: 16; J: TRBJ2-6; D: .; CDR3: CASGRRGVSGANVLTF; DNA: TGTGCCAGCGGTCGAAGGGGAGTTTCTGGGGCCAACGTCCTGACTTTC
size: many; V: TRBV10-3; length: 14; J: TRBJ2-7; D: TRBD1; CDR3: CAISWGTGDYEQYF; DNA: TGTGCCATCAGTTGGGGGACAGGAGACTACGAGCAGTACTTC
size: .; V: TRBV20-1; length: 17; J: TRBJ2-5; D: .; CDR3: CSASSPAGVTGQGTQYF; DNA: TGCAGTGCCAGCTCACCCGCGGGGGTGACAGGCCAAGGAACCCAGTACTTC
size: .; V: TRBV28; length: 18; J: TRBJ2-6; D: .; CDR3: CASSSQQPGGGGANVLTF; DNA: TGTGCCAGCAGTTCCCAACAACCTGGGGGCGGTGGGGCCAACGTCCTGACTTTC
size: .; V: TRBV29-1; length: 13; J: TRBJ2-5; D: TRBD1; CDR3: CSVDLTGGETQYF; DNA: TGCAGCGTTGATCTTACAGGGGGAGAGACCCAGTACTTC
size: .; V: TRBV7-3; length: 16; J: TRBJ2-5; D: TRBD2; CDR3: CASSLNAGLAGETQYF; DNA: TGTGCCAGCAGCTTAAATGCGGGACTAGCTGGAGAGACCCAGTACTTC